This T cell receptor (beta chain) was documented in a study of blood T cell repertoires in COVID-19. Patients of the Seattle cohort, enrolled during active infection, were followed longitudinally. The length of the CDR3 is 16 residues. Germline-derived CDR1 and CDR2 are KGHSH and LQKENI. V shed 4 bases and J 13 bases; nucleotides not matched to a gene: 14. Profiling relied on immunoSEQ multiplex PCR, and the TCRdb table lists in-frame clones only, not all of them. The top ten clones hold around 5% of a sample with more than 200,000 clones, 70% to 90% of them seen once. The specimen was peripheral blood. This TCR was recovered from a woman aged 60-70 years with COVID-19, enrolled during active disease. This rearrangement joins TRBV18 to TRBJ2-1, with 12 bases identical to TRBD2. The CDR3 bases are TGTGCCAGCTCACATCAAGGACTAGCGGGAACGCTTCCCCAGTTCTTC. Translated: CASSHQGLAGTLPQFF.